These 21 T cell receptor beta chains originate from one sample sequenced in a study of metastatic and nonmetastatic thyroid tumors (dated by TCRdb to the early 2020s). The library was prepared using PCR. The listed sequencing device is Illumina HiSeq 4000. TCRdb reran the public reads through fastp at Q25 and MiXCR, keeping productive beta chains. Counted in this sample were about 59,000 clones; 15% to 20% of them appeared once. Of the sample, less than 9.5% is held by the ten largest clones. No treatment had been received by any patient before thyroid surgery. The specimen was blood. These receptor sequences come from a male donor with papillary thyroid cancer or a benign thyroid nodule (not recorded which). Some clones in this sample may be carry-over from other donors' samples.

This clone was counted many times. The DNA of the CDR3 is TGTGCCAGCAGCTTGGGGGGCAGGGTTGGCTACGAGCAGTACGTC. Translation gives CASSLGGRVGYEQYV. The V gene is TRBV5-6, the J gene TRBJ2-7; weak D call: TRBD1 (5 bases). V was clipped by 0 bases and J by 3 bases, with 13 bases between them. Germline values: CDR1 SGHDT, CDR2 YYEEEE. This CDR3 is 15 amino acids long.

This clone was observed at least ten times. This chain joins TRBV3-1 and TRBJ2-7; 8 bases agree with TRBD1. The J segment lost 7 bases and the V segment lost 1 base, leaving 12 bases of the junction unmatched. Germline V gene sequence: CDR1 LGHDT, CDR2 YNNKEL (reference sequence). The CDR3 covers 16 residues. The CDR3 DNA follows: TGTGCCAGCAGCCAAGTGTCCCCGGGACAGGTTGGTGAGCAGTACTTC. Protein sequence: CASSQVSPGQVGEQYF.

Ten or more counts support this clone. The chain couples TRBV3-1 to TRBJ1-2; 7 nucleotides align to TRBD1. V shed 6 bases and J 6 bases; nucleotides not matched to a gene: 7. In germline, CDR1 is LGHDT, CDR2 YNNKEL (reference sequence). The CDR3 is made up of 13 amino acids. CDR3 protein: CASRGQVGDGYTF. The CDR3 DNA reads TGTGCCAGCAGAGGACAGGTGGGGGATGGCTACACCTTC.

This clone has more than one count but fewer than ten. Because it lacks the conserved phenylalanine or tryptophan at the end, this CDR3 is likely a read error. Other DNA sequences from this sample encode an identical CDR3 as well. The chain employs TRBV5-6 and TRBJ2-5; 12 nucleotides match TRBD2. The germline gives CDR1 SGHDT, CDR2 YYEEEE. The CDR3 totals 17 residues. V was pared by 0 bases and J by 0 bases, with 3 bases of the junction left unmatched. CDR3 DNA sequence: TGTGCCAGCAGCTTGGGACTAGCGGGAGTGTACCAAGAGACCCAGTACGTC. Its protein is CASSLGLAGVYQETQYV.

This clone showed up many times. The chain recombines TRBV5-7 with TRBJ2-6, with D possibly being TRBD2 (7 bases). TRBV5-7 is sorted into the ORF group, with uncertain function. Between the trimmed V and J ends, which lost 4 bases and 1 base, there was a span of 21 bases. The CDR3 sequence is 19 residues long. Here the CDR3 reads CASSLFLWGGTSGANVLTF. Written as DNA, the CDR3 is TGTGCCAGCAGCCTGTTCTTATGGGGAGGGACATCTGGGGCCAACGTCCTGACTTTC.

This clone was detected many times. The chain combines TRBV9 with TRBJ2-1; no firm D call. CDR3 length: 12 amino acids. Germline V gives CDR1 SGDLS, CDR2 YYNGEE. V was shortened by 3 bases and J by 4 bases, with 5 bases between the two germline ends. The CDR3 DNA reads as TGTGCCAGCAGCGCGGAGTACAATGAGCAGTTCTTC. The encoded protein is CASSAEYNEQFF.

This clone has more than one count but fewer than ten. Compared with germline, one end of the junction differs, possibly owing to a read error. This chain connects TRBV10-3 to TRBJ1-6; no firm D call. Germline V gives CDR1 ENHRY, CDR2 SYGVKD. The CDR3 length is 14 residues. In DNA, the CDR3 is TGTACCATCAGTGCTAGATCTGGAGGTTCAACCCTCCACTTT. It yields the protein CTISARSGGSTLHF.

This clone was found many times. This chain uses TRBV20-1 with TRBJ2-3; 10 nucleotides align to TRBD2. Per the germline V gene, CDR1 is DFQATT and CDR2 is SNEGSKA (reference sequence). V was pared by 1 base and J by 5 bases, with 6 bases of the junction left unmatched. The CDR3 is made up of 15 amino acids. CDR3 region: CSARVLAGAIDTQYF. The CDR3 region has the DNA TGCAGTGCTAGAGTTCTAGCGGGGGCAATAGATACGCAGTATTTT.

This clone was observed at least ten times. The rearrangement links TRBV4-2 to TRBJ2-5, with 12 bases matching TRBD2. The length of the CDR3 is 16 residues. Germline CDR1 reads LGHNA; CDR2 reads YNFKEQ. J lost 5 bases, V lost 0 bases, and 4 bases had no gene match. The CDR3 DNA follows: TGTGCCAGCAGCCAAGATTCTAGCGGGGGGGCCGAGACCCAGTACTTC. This gives the protein CASSQDSSGGAETQYF.

This rearrangement joins TRBV27 to TRBJ1-1; D remains ambiguous. Germline values: CDR1 MNHEY, CDR2 SMNVEV (reference sequence). The CDR3 runs to 12 residues. V lost 3 bases to trimming and J lost 5 bases, with 7 bases between them. CDR3 sequence: CASSFSCTEAFF. In DNA form, the CDR3 reads TGTGCCAGCAGTTTCTCCTGTACTGAAGCTTTCTTT.

This clone was recorded a few times. The CDR3 does not close with the conserved phenylalanine or tryptophan, likely indicating a read error. The CDR3 DNA follows: TGTGCCTGGAGTGCCGGGGACAGGGGTCAAGACGAGCAGTACATC. As protein: CAWSAGDRGQDEQYI. V usage is TRBV30 and J usage is TRBJ2-7, with 10 bases that match TRBD1. V lost 1 base and J lost 5; bases outside the gene matches: 8. The CDR3 is 15 residues long. Germline CDR1 reads GTSNPN; CDR2 reads SVGIG (reference sequence).

The V call is TRBV9, the J call TRBJ2-5, with 16 positions matching TRBD2. With 7 bases clipped from V and 2 bases from J, the junction kept 14 bases outside the gene matches. Germline V lookup: CDR1 SGDLS, CDR2 YYNGEE. The CDR3 is made up of 19 amino acids. The CDR3 DNA reads as TGTGCCAGCGGCCAGACCGGGACTAGCGGGAGGGAGGGGCAAGAGACCCAGTACTTC. Translation gives CASGQTGTSGREGQETQYF.

This clone was observed a handful of times. A much more abundant neighbour one base away suggests this may be a read error. The gene calls are TRBV9 and TRBJ2-2, with 9 bases aligning to TRBD1. The length of the CDR3 is 17 residues. Germline lookup yields CDR1 SGDLS and CDR2 YYNGEE. The ends lost 6 bases at V and 1 base at J; junction bases unmatched: 10. The CDR3 loop is CASIPRTGERNTGELFF. The CDR3, as DNA: TGTGCCAGCATCCCCCGGACAGGGGAAAGGAACACCGGGGAGCTGTTTTTT.

Ten or more counts support this clone. Other DNA sequences in this sample translate to the same CDR3. This chain uses TRBV3-1 with TRBJ1-1, with D possibly being TRBD1 (5 bases). The V end was cut by 4 bases, the J end by 3 bases, with 18 bases between. The germline V gene has CDR1 LGHDT and CDR2 YNNKEL (reference sequence). This CDR3 has 16 residues. The CDR3 is CASSRGAETSYTEAFF. The CDR3 bases are TGTGCCAGCAGCCGAGGGGCCGAAACAAGTTACACTGAAGCTTTCTTT.

This clone was seen once. The chain couples TRBV11-2 to TRBJ1-6; 9 positions agree with TRBD1. The CDR3 is 14 amino acids. V lost 8 bases, J lost 6 bases, and 5 bases stayed unmatched. Looked up from germline, CDR1 is SGHAT and CDR2 is FQNNGV. The CDR3 bases are TGTGCCAGCCTTTCGACAGGGGGTAATTCACCCCTCCACTTT. Protein: CASLSTGGNSPLHF.

In its sample, this clone was seen a few times. In the same sample, other DNA sequences code for this CDR3. The chain links TRBV5-1 to TRBJ2-3, with TRBD2 matching 8 bases. The V segment lost 4 bases and the J segment 6 bases; nucleotides outside the gene matches: 13. Germline V CDR1 and CDR2: SGHRS, YFSETQ. The length of the CDR3 is 16 residues. The CDR3 loop reads CASSPRSGIMGDTQYF. CDR3 DNA: TGCGCCAGCAGCCCACGTAGCGGGATCATGGGGGATACGCAGTATTTT.

At least ten counts were recorded for this clone. The chain's CDR3 is CASSHNGEQETQYF. CDR3 DNA: TGTGCCAGCAGTCACAACGGGGAGCAAGAGACCCAGTACTTC. V gene TRBV6-2 or TRBV6-3 combines with J gene TRBJ2-5, with a possible D match to TRBD2 (5 bases). Germline lookup yields CDR1 MNHEY and CDR2 SVGEGT. V was shortened by 5 bases and J by 2 bases, with 12 bases between the two germline ends. The length of the CDR3 is 14 residues.

This clone was found many times. The chain is built from TRBV28 and TRBJ2-2; 8 bases map to TRBD1. The CDR3 is 13 residues long. Germline lookup yields CDR1 MDHEN and CDR2 SYDVKM. V gave up 6 bases and J gave up 5 bases; unmatched junction bases: 2. CDR3 loop: CASRRQGTGELFF. Here the CDR3 DNA reads TGTGCCAGCAGGCGACAGGGGACCGGGGAGCTGTTTTTT. The full variable domain, with the rest looked up from reference TRBV28 and TRBJ2-2, is DVKVTQSSRYLVKRTGEKVFLECVQDMDHENMFWYRQDPGLGLRLIYFSYDVKMKEKGDIPEGYSVSREKKERFSLILESASTNQTSMYLCASRRQGTGELFFGEGSRLTVL.

In its sample, this clone was seen many times. The rearrangement links TRBV29-1 to TRBJ1-2, with D possibly TRBD1 on 5 matching bases. CDR3 length: 14 residues. Germline CDR1 is SQVTM and CDR2 is ANQGSEA. Trimming removed 4 bases at V and 3 bases at J, with 15 bases between. The CDR3: CSVAGTGRDYGYTF. In DNA form, the CDR3 reads TGCAGCGTTGCAGGGACCGGGCGTGACTATGGCTACACCTTC.

At least ten counts were recorded for this clone. The chain employs TRBV10-2 and TRBJ1-2; maybe TRBD1 (5 bases). V lost 6 bases, J lost 4 bases, and 12 bases lay in between. In germline, CDR1 is WSHSY, CDR2 SAAADI. CDR3 length equals 13 residues. The CDR3 loop reads CASSYRTSYGYTF. The CDR3 DNA reads TGCGCCAGCAGCTATCGGACATCCTATGGCTACACCTTC.

This clone was found many times. The chain combines TRBV2 with TRBJ1-4; perhaps TRBD1 as D (5 bases). There are 15 residues in the CDR3. Trimming took 4 bases from V and 4 from J, leaving 13 bases between them. Germline V gives CDR1 SNHLY, CDR2 FYNNEI. CDR3 loop: CASSVLGRINEKLFF. The CDR3 nucleotides read TGTGCCAGCAGTGTTTTGGGACGGATTAATGAAAAACTGTTTTTT.